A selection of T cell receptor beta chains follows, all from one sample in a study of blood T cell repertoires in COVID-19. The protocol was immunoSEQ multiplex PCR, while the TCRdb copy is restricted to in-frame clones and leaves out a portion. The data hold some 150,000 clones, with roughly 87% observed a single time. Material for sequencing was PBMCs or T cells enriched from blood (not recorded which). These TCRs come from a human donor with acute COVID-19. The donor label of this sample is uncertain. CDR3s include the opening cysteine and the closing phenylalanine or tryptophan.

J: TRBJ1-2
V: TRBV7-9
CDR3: CASSLVPQGLDYGYTF

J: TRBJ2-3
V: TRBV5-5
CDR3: CASSLGLQGGTDTQYF

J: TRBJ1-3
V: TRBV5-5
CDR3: CASSRDSGNTIYF

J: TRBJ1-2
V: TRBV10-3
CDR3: CAISDRNGGYGYTF

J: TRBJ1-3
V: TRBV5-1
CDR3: CASSLGSQGNTIYF

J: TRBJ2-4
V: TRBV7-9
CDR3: CASSFTGGQGNIQYF

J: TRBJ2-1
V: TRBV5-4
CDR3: CASSFPSGQQFF

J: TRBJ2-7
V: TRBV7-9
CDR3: CASRTNQGRRNEQYF

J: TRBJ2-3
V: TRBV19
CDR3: CASDSGTSGGPGSTDTQYF

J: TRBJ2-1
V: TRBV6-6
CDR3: CAISGGTYNEQFF

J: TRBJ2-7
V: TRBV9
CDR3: CASSYGTGSYEQYF

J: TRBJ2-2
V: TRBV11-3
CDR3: CASSFSTTSGELFF

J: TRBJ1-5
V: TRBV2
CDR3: CAKSRDRNQPQHF

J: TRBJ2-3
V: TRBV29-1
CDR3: CSVSGLAFTDTQYF

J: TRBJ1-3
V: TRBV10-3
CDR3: CAISESLGAGNTIYF

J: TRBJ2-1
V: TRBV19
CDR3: CASSEYRGRENEQFF

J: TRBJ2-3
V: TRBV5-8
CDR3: CASSLGSGQSTDTQYF

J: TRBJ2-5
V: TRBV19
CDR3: CASSIEVGNFQETQYF